This T cell receptor beta chain was recovered during a study of T cell repertoires in cytomegalovirus infection. Study-wide results and caveats: Ex vivo responses were dominated by HLA-C-restricted CMV-specific TCR beta clonotypes.

TCRdb called the reads again in MiXCR, with one record for every CDR3 protein. The sample lists some 310,000 distinct CDR3 sequences; 25% were seen once. V shed 0 bases and J 5 bases; nucleotides not matched to a gene: 3. This CDR3 is built from 14 residues. CDR1 is LNHNV, CDR2 YYDKDF, per germline (reference sequence). Regarding this clonotype: Its antigen is undetermined.

The chain joins TRBV15 to TRBJ1-1, with 7 bases aligning to TRBD1. The source was cultured PBMCs, collected from culture after CMV antigen stimulation. This clonotype was sampled from a human donor in good health (CMV status not recorded). Some clones in this sample may be carry-over from other donors' samples. The CDR3 nucleotides read TGTGCCACCAGCAGAGACTACAGGGGTACTGAAGCTTTCTTT. This gives the protein CATSRDYRGTEAFF.